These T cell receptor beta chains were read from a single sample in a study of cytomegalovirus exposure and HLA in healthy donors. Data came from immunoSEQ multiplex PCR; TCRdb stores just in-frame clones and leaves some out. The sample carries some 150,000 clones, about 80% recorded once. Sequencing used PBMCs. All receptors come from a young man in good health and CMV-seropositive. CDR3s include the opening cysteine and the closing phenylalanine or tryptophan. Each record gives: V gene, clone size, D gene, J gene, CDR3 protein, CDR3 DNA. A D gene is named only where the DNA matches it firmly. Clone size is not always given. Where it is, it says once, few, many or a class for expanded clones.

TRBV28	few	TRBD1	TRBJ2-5	CASSIRTGRQETQYF	TGTGCCAGCAGTATACGGACAGGGCGGCAAGAGACCCAGTACTTC
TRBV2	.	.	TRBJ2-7	CASSGRGPSYEQYF	TGTGCCAGCAGTGGCAGGGGACCCTCCTACGAGCAGTACTTC
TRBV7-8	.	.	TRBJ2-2	CASSSRGTGELFF	TGTGCCAGCAGCAGCCGGGGGACCGGGGAGCTGTTTTTT
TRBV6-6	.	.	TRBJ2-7	CASSTRMAGGYEQYF	TGTGCCAGCAGTACCCGGATGGCAGGAGGATACGAGCAGTACTTC
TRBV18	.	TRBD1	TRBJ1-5	CASSPGTGDHQPQHF	TGTGCCAGCTCCCCCGGGACAGGGGACCATCAGCCCCAGCATTTT
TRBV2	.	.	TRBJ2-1	CASSETSNEQFF	TGTGCCAGCAGTGAGACTAGCAATGAGCAGTTCTTC
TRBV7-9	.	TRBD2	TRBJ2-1	CASSFGLAGKVEQFF	TGTGCCAGCAGCTTCGGACTAGCGGGAAAGGTTGAGCAGTTCTTC
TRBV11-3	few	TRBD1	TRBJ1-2	CASSFTGGGGYTF	TGTGCCAGCAGCTTCACAGGGGGAGGTGGCTACACCTTC
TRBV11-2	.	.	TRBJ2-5	CASSLVAGKETQYF	TGTGCCAGCAGCTTAGTCGCAGGGAAAGAGACCCAGTACTTC
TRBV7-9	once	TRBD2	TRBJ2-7	CASSSTPAGGYEQYF	TGTGCCAGCAGCTCTACCCCCGCGGGGGGCTACGAGCAGTACTTC
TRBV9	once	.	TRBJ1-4	CASSVGGSPNEKLFF	TGTGCCAGCAGCGTAGGAGGCAGTCCCAATGAAAAACTGTTTTTT
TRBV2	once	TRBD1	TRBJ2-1	CASSELTGGAYNEQFF	TGTGCCAGCAGTGAGCTGACAGGGGGGGCCTACAATGAGCAGTTCTTC
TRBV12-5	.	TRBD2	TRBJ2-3	CASAPPWASGLDTQYF	TGTGCTAGTGCCCCACCATGGGCTAGCGGGTTAGATACGCAGTATTTT
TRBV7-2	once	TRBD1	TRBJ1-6	CASSSLQGGGSPLHF	TGTGCCAGCAGCTCCCTACAGGGGGGAGGTTCACCCCTCCACTTT
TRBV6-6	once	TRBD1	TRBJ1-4	CASSTTGALNEKLFF	TGTGCCAGCAGCACGACAGGGGCCTTAAATGAAAAACTGTTTTTT
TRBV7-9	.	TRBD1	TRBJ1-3	CASSPGQVDGNTIYF	TGTGCCAGCAGCCCCGGACAGGTTGATGGAAACACCATATATTTT
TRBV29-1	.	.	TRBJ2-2	CSVSTGPNGELFF	TGCAGCGTTTCAACAGGGCCAAACGGGGAGCTGTTTTTT